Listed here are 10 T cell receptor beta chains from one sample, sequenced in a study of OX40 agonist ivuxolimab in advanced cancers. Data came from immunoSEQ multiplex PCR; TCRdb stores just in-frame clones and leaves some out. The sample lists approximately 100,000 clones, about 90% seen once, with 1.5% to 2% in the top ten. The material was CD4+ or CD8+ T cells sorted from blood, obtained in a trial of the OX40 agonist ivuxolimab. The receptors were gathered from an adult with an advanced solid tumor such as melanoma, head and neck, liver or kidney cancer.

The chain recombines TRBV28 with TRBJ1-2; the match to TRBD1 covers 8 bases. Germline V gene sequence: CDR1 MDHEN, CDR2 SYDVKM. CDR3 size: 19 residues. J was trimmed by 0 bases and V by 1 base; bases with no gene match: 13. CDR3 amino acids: CASSLSPGQGGGANYGYTF. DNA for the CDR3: TGTGCCAGCAGTTTATCCCCAGGACAGGGTGGAGGGGCTAACTATGGCTACACCTTC.

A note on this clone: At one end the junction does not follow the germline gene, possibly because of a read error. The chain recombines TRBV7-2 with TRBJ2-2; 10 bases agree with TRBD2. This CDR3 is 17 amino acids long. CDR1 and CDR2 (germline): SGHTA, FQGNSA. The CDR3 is CASSPRGLARNTGKLFF. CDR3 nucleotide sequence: TGTGCCAGCAGCCCCCGGGGACTAGCGCGAAACACCGGGAAGCTGTTTTTT.

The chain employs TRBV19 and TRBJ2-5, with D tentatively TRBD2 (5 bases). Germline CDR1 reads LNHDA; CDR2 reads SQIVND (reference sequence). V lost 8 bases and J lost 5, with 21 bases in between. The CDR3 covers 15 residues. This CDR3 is CASGPETRSAETQYF. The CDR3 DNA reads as TGTGCCAGTGGCCCCGAAACTAGGTCGGCGGAGACCCAGTACTTC.

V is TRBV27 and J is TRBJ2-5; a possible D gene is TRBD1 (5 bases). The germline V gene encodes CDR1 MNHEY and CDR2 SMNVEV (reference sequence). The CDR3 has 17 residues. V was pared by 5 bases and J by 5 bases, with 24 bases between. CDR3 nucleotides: TGTGCCAGCAGTAAGACAGAGCCGGTCCCTTGGTTGGAGACCCAGTACTTC. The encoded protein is CASSKTEPVPWLETQYF.

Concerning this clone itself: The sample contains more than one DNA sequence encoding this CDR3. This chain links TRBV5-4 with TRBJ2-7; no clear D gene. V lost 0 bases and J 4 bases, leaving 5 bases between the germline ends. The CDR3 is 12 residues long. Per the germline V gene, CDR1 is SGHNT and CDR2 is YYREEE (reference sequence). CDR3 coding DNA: TGTGCCAGCAGCTTGGAGGGTTACGAGCAGTACTTC. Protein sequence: CASSLEGYEQYF.

This CDR3 is CASSASYEQYF. CDR3 in DNA: TGTGCCAGCAGCGCTTCCTACGAGCAGTACTTC. The chain couples TRBV5-5 to TRBJ2-7, with D unresolved. There are 11 residues in the CDR3. V dropped 4 bases and J dropped 1 base, with 3 bases sitting between them. The V gene's germline CDR1 is SGHKS and CDR2 YYEKEE (reference sequence).

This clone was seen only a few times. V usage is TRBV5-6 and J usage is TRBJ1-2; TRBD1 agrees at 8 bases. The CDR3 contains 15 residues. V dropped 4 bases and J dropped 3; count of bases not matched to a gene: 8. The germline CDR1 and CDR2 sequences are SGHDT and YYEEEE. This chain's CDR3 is CASSIGQGEYYGYTF. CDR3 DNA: TGTGCCAGCAGCATTGGACAGGGCGAATACTATGGCTACACCTTC. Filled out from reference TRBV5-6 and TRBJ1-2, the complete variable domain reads DAGVTQSPTHLIKTRGQQVTLRCSPKSGHDTVSWYQQALGQGPQFIFQYYEEEERQRGNFPDRFSGHQFPNYSSELNVNALLLGDSALYLCASSIGQGEYYGYTFGSGTRLTVV.

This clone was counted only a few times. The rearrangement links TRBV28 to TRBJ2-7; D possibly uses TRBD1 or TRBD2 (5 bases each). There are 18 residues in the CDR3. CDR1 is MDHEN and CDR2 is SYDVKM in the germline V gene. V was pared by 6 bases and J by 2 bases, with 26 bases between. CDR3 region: CASSRDGWDARPPYEQYF. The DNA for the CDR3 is TGTGCCAGCAGCCGGGATGGATGGGACGCCCGCCCGCCCTACGAGCAGTACTTC.

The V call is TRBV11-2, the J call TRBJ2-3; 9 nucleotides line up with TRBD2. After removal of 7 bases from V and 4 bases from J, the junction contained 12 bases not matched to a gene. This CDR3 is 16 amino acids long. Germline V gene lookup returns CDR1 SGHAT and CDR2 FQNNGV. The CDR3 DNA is TGTGCCAGCAAAATCGACGGGCGGGAGGGGGCAGATACGCAGTATTTT. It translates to CASKIDGREGADTQYF.

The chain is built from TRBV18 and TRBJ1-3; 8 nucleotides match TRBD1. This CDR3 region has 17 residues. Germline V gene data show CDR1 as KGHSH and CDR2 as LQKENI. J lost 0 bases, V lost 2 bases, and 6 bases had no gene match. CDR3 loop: CASSPRTGYDSGNTIYF. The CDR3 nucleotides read TGTGCCAGCTCACCAAGGACAGGGTATGACTCTGGAAACACCATATATTTT.